This TCR beta chain was found in a study of cytomegalovirus exposure and HLA in healthy donors. Study-wide results and limits: Accurate predictions that matched the HLA-A and HLA-B alleles of most subjects were reportedly made from TCR beta sequences.

The PCR made use of 60 Vbeta and 13 Jbeta primers. Clones were sequenced by immunoSEQ multiplex PCR, and TCRdb holds only the in-frame ones, with some missing. The table has roughly 160,000 clones, roughly 73% seen once. In regard to this clone: The target antigen is unknown.

Germline V gives CDR1 MNHNS, CDR2 SASEGT. The CDR3 consists of 13 residues. V was shortened by 10 bases and J by 0 bases, with 10 bases between the two germline ends. This clonotype originated in a middle-aged woman in good health and CMV-seropositive. V and J are TRBV6-1 and TRBJ1-5; D remains ambiguous. Sequenced: PBMCs. The CDR3 nucleotides are TGTGCCACCCTGATCTATAGCAATCAGCCCCAGCATTTT. Amino acids: CATLIYSNQPQHF.